The source of this T cell receptor (beta chain) is a study of T-cell reconstitution after alpha-beta-depleted transplantation in children. Broader study findings: Day-60 TCRbeta diversity that was high in some patients was derived from surviving recipient T cells and thymic progenitors. Expanded graft clones numbering several hundred reportedly gave rise to alpha-beta T cells about two months after transplant.

Library preparation (for TCRbeta) was performed with unique molecular identifiers. One entry per CDR3 protein, called by TCRdb with MiXCR from the PCR reads. The sample includes roughly 100,000 distinct CDR3 sequences, about 8% of them seen just once. The table lists this clonotype with many counts. Antigen specificity is unknown. The CDR3 contains 15 residues. The germline V and J ends were trimmed by 6 bases and 1 base, with 10 bases remaining between them. Germline CDR1 is SGHTA and CDR2 is FQGNSA. This specimen consisted of PBMCs, obtained before TCRalphabeta/CD19-depleted stem cell transplant. The receptor was derived from a boy between 2 and 10 years old with acute lymphoblastic leukemia, due to receive a stem cell transplant. The chain combines TRBV7-2 with TRBJ2-6; D may be TRBD1 (5 bases). CDR3 amino acids: CASSPRQSGANVLTF. The CDR3 region has the DNA TGTGCCAGCAGTCCGAGACAGTCTGGGGCCAACGTCCTGACTTTC.